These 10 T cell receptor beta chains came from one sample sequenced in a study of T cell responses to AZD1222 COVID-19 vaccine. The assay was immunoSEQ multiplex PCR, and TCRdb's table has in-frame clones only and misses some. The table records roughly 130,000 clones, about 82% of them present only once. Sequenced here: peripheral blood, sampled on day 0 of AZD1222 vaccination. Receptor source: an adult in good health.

The CDR3 region is CASSEGQIAYGYTF. As DNA, the CDR3 is TGTGCCAGCTCAGAGGGACAGATTGCCTATGGCTACACCTTC. The chain uses TRBV18 and TRBJ1-2, with 7 positions matching TRBD1. V lost 5 bases to trimming and J lost 4 bases; unmatched junction nucleotides: 7. The CDR3 runs to 14 residues. Per the germline V gene, CDR1 is KGHSH and CDR2 is LQKENI.

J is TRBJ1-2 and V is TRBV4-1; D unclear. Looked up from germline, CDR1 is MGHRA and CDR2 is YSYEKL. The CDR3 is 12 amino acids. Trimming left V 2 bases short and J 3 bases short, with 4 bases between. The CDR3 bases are TGCGCCAGCAGCCAAATAGACTATGGCTACACCTTC. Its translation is CASSQIDYGYTF.

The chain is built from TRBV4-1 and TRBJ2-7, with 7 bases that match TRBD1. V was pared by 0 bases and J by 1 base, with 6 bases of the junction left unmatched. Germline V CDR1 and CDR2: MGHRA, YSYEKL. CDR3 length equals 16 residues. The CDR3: CASSQEKAGGSYEQYF. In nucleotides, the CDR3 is TGCGCCAGCAGCCAAGAAAAAGCAGGGGGTTCCTACGAGCAGTACTTC.

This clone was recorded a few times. CDR3 nucleotides: TGTGCCAGCAGCTTACTAGCGGGAGCCTACAATGAGCAGTTCTTC. Encoded protein: CASSLLAGAYNEQFF. This chain connects TRBV7-3 to TRBJ2-1, with 10 bases matching TRBD2. J was trimmed by 2 bases and V by 2 bases; bases with no gene match: 0. The germline V gene has CDR1 SGHTA and CDR2 FQGTGA. The CDR3 extends over 15 amino acids.

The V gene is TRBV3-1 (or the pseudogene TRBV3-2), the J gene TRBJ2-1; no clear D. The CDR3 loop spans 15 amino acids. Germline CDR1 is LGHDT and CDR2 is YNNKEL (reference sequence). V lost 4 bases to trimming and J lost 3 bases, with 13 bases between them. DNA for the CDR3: TGTGCCAGCAGCCGATTAGCTCTCAACTACAATGAGCAGTTCTTC. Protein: CASSRLALNYNEQFF.

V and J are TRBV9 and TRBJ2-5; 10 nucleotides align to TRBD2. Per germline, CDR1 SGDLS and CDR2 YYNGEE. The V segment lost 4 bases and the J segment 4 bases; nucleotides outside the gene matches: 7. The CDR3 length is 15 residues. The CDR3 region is CASSFSGGLRETQYF. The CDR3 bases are TGTGCCAGCAGCTTTAGCGGGGGGCTTCGAGAGACCCAGTACTTC.

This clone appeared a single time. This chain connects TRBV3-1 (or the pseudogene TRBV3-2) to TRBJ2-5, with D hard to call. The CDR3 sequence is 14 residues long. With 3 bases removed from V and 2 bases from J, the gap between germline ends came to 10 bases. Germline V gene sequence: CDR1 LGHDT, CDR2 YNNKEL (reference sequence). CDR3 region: CASSHLSEQETQYF. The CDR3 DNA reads TGTGCCAGCAGCCACCTCTCAGAACAAGAGACCCAGTACTTC.

The CDR3, as DNA: TGTGCCAGCAGCCGTATAGGGGGAGACTATGGCTACACCTTC. Translating gives CASSRIGGDYGYTF. The J gene is TRBJ1-2, the V gene TRBV27, with a tentative D call TRBD1 (6 bases). The germline CDR1 and CDR2 sequences are MNHEY and SMNVEV (reference sequence). The CDR3 is made up of 14 amino acids. V was shortened by 6 bases and J by 3 bases, with 14 bases between the two germline ends.

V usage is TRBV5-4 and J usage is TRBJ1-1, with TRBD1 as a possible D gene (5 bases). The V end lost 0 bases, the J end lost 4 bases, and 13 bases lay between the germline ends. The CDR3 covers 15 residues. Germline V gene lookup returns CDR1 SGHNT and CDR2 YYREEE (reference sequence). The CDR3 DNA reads TGTGCCAGCAGCTTGGCAGGGTCGGAAGGCACTGAAGCTTTCTTT. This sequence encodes CASSLAGSEGTEAFF. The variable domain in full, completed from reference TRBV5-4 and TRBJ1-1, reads ETGVTQSPTHLIKTRGQQVTLRCSSQSGHNTVSWYQQALGQGPQFIFQYYREEENGRGNFPPRFSGLQFPNYSSELNVNALELDDSALYLCASSLAGSEGTEAFFGQGTRLTVV.

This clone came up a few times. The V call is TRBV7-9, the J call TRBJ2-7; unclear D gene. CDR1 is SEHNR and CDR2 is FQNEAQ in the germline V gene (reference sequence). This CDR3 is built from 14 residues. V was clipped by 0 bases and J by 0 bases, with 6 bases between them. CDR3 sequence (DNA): TGTGCCAGCAGCTTAGCGGGCGACTCCTACGAGCAGTACTTC. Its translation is CASSLAGDSYEQYF.